This TCR beta chain was captured in a study of OX40 agonist ivuxolimab in advanced cancers. The study in broad terms: Ivuxolimab, which targeted the costimulatory receptor OX40 (CD134), was an agonistic, fully human IgG2 monoclonal antibody. Intravenous ivuxolimab was administered to patients every 2 weeks at six dose levels: 0.01, 0.1, 0.3, 1.5, 3 and 10 mg/kg. Of the roughly 52 patients in dose escalation, 19 had hepatocellular carcinoma, some 15 had melanoma, 9 had renal cell carcinoma and 9 had head and neck cancer. In the dose-escalation cohort, 65% to 85% of patients were male, and the mean age was around 60 years with a range of about 20 to 90. Patients were allowed to have had prior anti-PD-1, anti-PD-L1 or anti-CTLA-4 therapy, and 40% to 45% of the dose-escalation patients had previously received checkpoint inhibitors. Partial responses occurred in three dose-escalation patients: two with cutaneous melanoma and one with hepatocellular carcinoma. The point of sequencing TCRbeta in the periphery was to test whether ivuxolimab changed TCR sequence diversity and drove clonal T-cell expansion. The paper covers the monotherapy dose-escalation part of the phase I ivuxolimab trial, which included N of about 50 patients.

This clone was picked up a small number of times. Its antigen is unknown. No quality values exist for individual bases; no much larger clone is one base distant. The research as a whole found: Antigen specificity was not determined for the clonally expanded peripheral T cells. At doses of 0.1 to 3.0 mg/kg, clonal expansion of both CD4+ and CD8+ T cells in blood was seen between baseline and week 6. In partial responders in the 0.1-3.0 mg/kg groups, normalized peripheral clonal expansion was found to be among the lowest, especially among CD8+ T cells. On average, CD8+ T cells showed more expanded clones than CD4+ T cells after ivuxolimab. Low levels of normalized T-cell clonal expansion were also seen in some patients who did not respond.

The trial excluded patients who had a history of autoimmune disease or who were on systemic immunosuppression. Peripheral blood for TCR sequencing was collected from all dose cohorts at baseline, on cycle 4 day 1, and on cycle 7 day 1. The samples were taken from a phase I, first-in-human, multicenter, open-label dose-escalation trial of ivuxolimab. Adults with locally advanced or metastatic melanoma, renal cell, hepatocellular, or head and neck squamous cell carcinoma were enrolled in the trial. Before TCR sequencing, CD4+ T cells and CD8+ T cells from peripheral blood were sorted into separate populations. To sequence the TCRbeta CDR3 region, genomic DNA was isolated from the sorted cells. The immunoSEQ Assay was used for sequencing of TCRbeta CDR3 regions. TCRdb provides this immuneACCESS table in a form limited to in-frame rearrangements. Some clones are lacking; in checked studies, under half of them reflect an unresolved V gene, and why the rest are absent is not known. The sample table shows around 80,000 clones, and roughly 84% are seen once. The top ten clones comprise 7.3% of the sample.

Its CDR3 holds 14 amino acids, cysteine through phenylalanine. The read is trimmed to its CDR3 DNA, 42 bases read in frame from base 1. V loses 7 bases, J loses 2 bases, and the germline ends lie 14 bases apart. CDR1 MNHNS and CDR2 SASEGT were looked up in the germline V gene. The source was CD4+ or CD8+ T cells sorted from blood, collected in a trial of the OX40 agonist ivuxolimab. This receptor was identified in an adult with an advanced solid tumor such as melanoma, head and neck, liver or kidney cancer. This chain is built from TRBV6-1 and TRBJ1-2; a tentative D match to TRBD1 spans 6 bases. The DNA sequence follows: TGTGCCAGCAACCTATACACAGGGAACTATGGCTACACCTTC. This codes for CASNLYTGNYGYTF.